Shown below are 16 T cell receptor beta chains from a single sample sequenced in a study of T cell responses to AZD1222 COVID-19 vaccine (dated by TCRdb to about 2021). Library preparation employed the immunoSEQ multiplex PCR assay. TCRdb carries this immuneACCESS record with in-frame sequences only. Its versions omit some clonotypes, under half of them owing to an unresolved V gene in the studies checked, with the rest unexplained. The table for this sample lists approximately 170,000 clones; almost 90% of them were counted only once. The ten largest clones represent approximately 10% of the sample. This specimen's time point label, interpreted: about 28 days (+/-7) after the second vaccine dose. The starting material was peripheral blood, obtained 28 days after the second AZD1222 dose. The source of these receptors is an adult who received the AZD1222 COVID-19 vaccine.

The chain is built from TRBV5-1 and TRBJ2-6; D gene ambiguous. The CDR3 is 15 residues long. In germline, CDR1 is SGHRS, CDR2 YFSETQ. V shed 2 bases and J shed 1 base, with 7 bases lying between them. In DNA form, the CDR3 reads TGCGCCAGCAGCTTTGAGGATTCTGGGGCCAACGTCCTGACTTTC. This codes for CASSFEDSGANVLTF.

The chain carries TRBV12-3 or TRBV12-4 and TRBJ1-5; D is perhaps TRBD1 (5 bases). The CDR3 covers 11 residues. Trimming cost V 7 bases and J 7 bases, with 8 bases left between them. The CDR3 DNA reads as TGTGCCAGCATGAGGGGCCAGCCCCAGCATTTT. Residues: CASMRGQPQHF.

The gene calls are TRBV7-2 and TRBJ1-2; 7 bases match TRBD1. Trimming took 0 bases from V and 7 from J; bases not matched to a gene: 5. The germline V gene has CDR1 SGHTA and CDR2 FQGNSA. CDR3 length: 14 amino acids. The CDR3 loop reads CASSLANRGGGYTF. CDR3 DNA: TGTGCCAGCAGCTTAGCGAACAGGGGAGGTGGCTACACCTTC.

V is TRBV28 and J is TRBJ1-5; 8 nucleotides align to TRBD1. With 3 bases clipped from V and 6 bases from J, the junction kept 7 bases outside the gene matches. CDR3 length: 15 residues. Germline V gene lookup returns CDR1 MDHEN and CDR2 SYDVKM. The CDR3 loop is CASSFDQGAVQPQHF. For the CDR3, the DNA is TGTGCCAGCAGTTTTGATCAGGGGGCTGTTCAGCCCCAGCATTTT.

J is TRBJ2-6 and V is TRBV4-2; no reliable D call. The CDR3 is 18 residues long. V shed 0 bases and J shed 0 bases, with 12 bases lying between them. The germline V gene encodes CDR1 LGHNA and CDR2 YNFKEQ. CDR3 sequence (DNA): TGTGCCAGCAGCCAAGAAGACGCGCTGATCTCTGGGGCCAACGTCCTGACTTTC. It yields the protein CASSQEDALISGANVLTF.

The V and J genes are TRBV7-2 and TRBJ1-5; TRBD1 matches at 8 bases. The CDR3 runs 14 residues. Looked up from germline, CDR1 is SGHTA and CDR2 is FQGNSA. V gave up 3 bases and J gave up 7 bases; unmatched junction bases: 5. The CDR3 region has the DNA TGTGCCAGCAGCTTGGACAGGGCGGGACAGCCCCAGCATTTT. Its translation is CASSLDRAGQPQHF.

V and J are TRBV7-3 and TRBJ2-2; TRBD1 agrees at 9 bases. This CDR3 region has 14 residues. Germline CDR1 is SGHTA and CDR2 is FQGTGA. After removal of 5 bases from V and 6 bases from J, the junction contained 4 bases not matched to a gene. As DNA, the CDR3 is TGTGCCAGCAGCAAAACAGGGGGCCCCGGGGAGCTGTTTTTT. Translated, it gives CASSKTGGPGELFF.

This sequence joins TRBV30 and TRBJ1-2; unclear D gene. Germline V lookup: CDR1 GTSNPN, CDR2 SVGIG (reference sequence). The length of the CDR3 is 14 residues. V lost 0 bases to trimming and J lost 4 bases, with 12 bases between them. The CDR3 sequence: CAWSVSLLSYGYTF. CDR3 nucleotides: TGTGCCTGGAGTGTATCTCTCTTAAGCTATGGCTACACCTTC.

The chain uses TRBV19 and TRBJ1-2; D remains ambiguous. The germline gives CDR1 LNHDA, CDR2 SQIVND (reference sequence). The CDR3 consists of 18 residues. Trimming removed 6 bases at V and 3 bases at J, with 26 bases between. The CDR3 reads CASSLPSAASSLDYGYTF. The CDR3 coding sequence is TGTGCCAGTAGCCTTCCCTCCGCAGCTAGCTCGTTGGACTATGGCTACACCTTC.

The V gene is TRBV28, the J gene TRBJ2-7; D gene uncertain. The CDR3 has 12 residues. Looked up from germline, CDR1 is MDHEN and CDR2 is SYDVKM. With 4 bases removed from V and 6 bases from J, the gap between germline ends came to 10 bases. For the CDR3, the DNA is TGTGCCAGCAGTTCGACAACTATCGAGCAGTACTTC. Its protein product is CASSSTTIEQYF.

The rearrangement links TRBV5-1 to TRBJ2-5; 8 positions match TRBD2. The CDR3 covers 14 residues. Germline assignment: CDR1 SGHRS and CDR2 YFSETQ. V lost 3 bases to trimming and J lost 1 base; unmatched junction nucleotides: 2. This CDR3 reads CASSYRGGQETQYF. The CDR3, as DNA: TGCGCCAGCAGCTACCGGGGGGGCCAAGAGACCCAGTACTTC.

For the CDR3, the DNA is TGTGCCAGTAGTACGAACAGGGGACGCGACGGGGAGCTGTTTTTT. Translated, it gives CASSTNRGRDGELFF. The chain uses TRBV19 and TRBJ2-2; the match to TRBD1 covers 7 bases. J was trimmed by 7 bases and V by 4 bases; bases with no gene match: 9. Germline lookup yields CDR1 LNHDA and CDR2 SQIVND (reference sequence). This CDR3 contains 15 residues.

The V and J genes are TRBV2 and TRBJ1-3; possibly TRBD1 for D (6 bases). The V and J ends lost 6 bases and 0 bases respectively, with 12 bases between them. Germline CDR1 SNHLY, CDR2 FYNNEI. There are 15 residues in the CDR3. CDR3: CASRVDRYSGNTIYF. In DNA, the CDR3 is TGTGCCAGCAGAGTAGACAGGTACTCTGGAAACACCATATATTTT.

The V and J genes are TRBV10-3 and TRBJ2-7; 7 bases align to TRBD1. This CDR3 spans 15 amino acids. Germline values: CDR1 ENHRY, CDR2 SYGVKD. The V segment lost 2 bases and the J segment 6 bases; nucleotides outside the gene matches: 10. The CDR3 is CAISEPRQGFGEQYF. DNA of the CDR3: TGTGCCATCAGTGAGCCCAGACAGGGTTTCGGCGAGCAGTACTTC.

The rearrangement joins TRBV5-1 to TRBJ2-1; the match to TRBD1 covers 7 bases. The trim removed 5 bases at V and 8 bases at J, leaving 4 bases unmatched. The CDR3 covers 12 residues. From germline, CDR1 is SGHRS and CDR2 YFSETQ. DNA of the CDR3: TGCGCCAGCAGAAAAACAGGGGATGAGCAGTTCTTC. This translates into CASRKTGDEQFF.

The chain uses TRBV6-6 and TRBJ1-3; D is undetermined. This CDR3 has 16 amino acids. Looked up from germline, CDR1 is MNHNY and CDR2 is SVGAGI (reference sequence). V was trimmed by 8 bases and J by 0 bases, leaving 17 bases between them. The CDR3 sequence is CASYEVSAHSGNTIYF. The CDR3 nucleotides read TGTGCCAGCTACGAGGTTTCAGCCCACTCTGGAAACACCATATATTTT.